This entry concerns a single TCR beta chain. As yet, its antigen is unknown. The data originate from a study of monozygotic twins with inflammatory bowel disease. Whole-study results and caveats: TCRbeta inverse Simpson diversity was decreased in IBD patients versus healthy co-twins. Part of the variability in patient repertoires may have come from differing immunosuppressive treatments. Clonotypes shared with others were fewer in IBD patients than in healthy twins, especially with disease activity. The data offered no way to tell different T cell subtypes apart.

The CDR3 has 15 residues. Germline-derived CDR1 and CDR2 are SGHTA and FQGNSA. TCRdb re-called the 5' RACE reads; every CDR3 protein appears as one record, without DNA. This table holds about 160,000 distinct CDR3 sequences. This TCR came from a human donor with ulcerative colitis or Crohn's disease, or a healthy co-twin of an affected twin (not recorded which). The chain employs TRBV7-2 and TRBJ2-1; the TRBD1 assignment by TCRdb is unverifiable without DNA. The sample taken for sequencing was blood. CDR3 residues: CASTPSFGLWNEQFF.